A selection of T cell receptor beta chains follows, all from one sample in a study of CD8+ T cells in alopecia areata. Sequencing used immunoSEQ multiplex PCR; TCRdb keeps in-frame clones, though not all of them. The data show about 200,000 clones, 64% seen once. Sequencing was performed on CD4+ T cells sorted from blood, taken at week 4, from a patient treated with tofacitinib. The source is a human donor with alopecia areata. CDR3s include the opening cysteine and the closing phenylalanine or tryptophan. D genes are given only for firm matches. A clone size is listed for some rows: how often the clone was seen (once, few, many), or a class if it is expanded.

j_call: TRBJ2-5; v_call: TRBV18; d_call: -; clone_size: -; cdr3_nt: TGTGCCAGCTCACCCTTGATACAAGAGACCCAGTACTTC; cdr3_aa: CASSPLIQETQYF
j_call: TRBJ2-5; v_call: TRBV5-1; d_call: TRBD1; clone_size: -; cdr3_nt: TGCGCCAGCAGCTCCTGGGACAGGGATGAGACCCAGTACTTC; cdr3_aa: CASSSWDRDETQYF
j_call: TRBJ1-5; v_call: TRBV29-1; d_call: TRBD1; clone_size: -; cdr3_nt: TGCAGCGTGGGACAGGGTGGCGGCGGGAGCAATCAGCCCCAGCATTTT; cdr3_aa: CSVGQGGGGSNQPQHF
j_call: TRBJ1-2; v_call: TRBV6-5; d_call: TRBD1; clone_size: -; cdr3_nt: TGTGCCAGCAGAACACCGACAGGGGCGTTTGGCTACACCTTC; cdr3_aa: CASRTPTGAFGYTF
j_call: TRBJ1-2; v_call: TRBV4-2; d_call: TRBD1; clone_size: few; cdr3_nt: TGTGCCAGCAGCCTAAGACAGGGGAACTATGGCTACACCTTC; cdr3_aa: CASSLRQGNYGYTF
j_call: TRBJ2-7; v_call: TRBV5-1; d_call: -; clone_size: -; cdr3_nt: TGCGCCAGCAGCTTGGGTGGGTACCAAACCTACGAGCAGTACTTC; cdr3_aa: CASSLGGYQTYEQYF
j_call: TRBJ2-5; v_call: TRBV29-1; d_call: TRBD2; clone_size: -; cdr3_nt: TGCAGCGTTGAGACTAGCGGGGGAAGAAGTGGGACCCAGTACTTC; cdr3_aa: CSVETSGGRSGTQYF
j_call: TRBJ2-2; v_call: TRBV7-9; d_call: -; clone_size: -; cdr3_nt: TGTGCCAGCACCCTCGGGGTCCACACCGGGGAGCTGTTTTTT; cdr3_aa: CASTLGVHTGELFF
j_call: TRBJ1-5; v_call: TRBV28; d_call: -; clone_size: -; cdr3_nt: TGTGCCAGCAGTTCCCTGGCGATCAATCAGCCCCAGCATTTT; cdr3_aa: CASSSLAINQPQHF
j_call: TRBJ2-5; v_call: TRBV5-1; d_call: TRBD1; clone_size: -; cdr3_nt: TGCGCCAGCAGCTGGACAGGGGACCAAGAGACCCAGTACTTC; cdr3_aa: CASSWTGDQETQYF
j_call: TRBJ1-5; v_call: TRBV4-1; d_call: TRBD1; clone_size: -; cdr3_nt: TGCGCCAGCAGTGGGACAGTTCAGAACAATCAGCCCCAGCATTTT; cdr3_aa: CASSGTVQNNQPQHF
j_call: TRBJ2-2; v_call: TRBV5-1; d_call: -; clone_size: -; cdr3_nt: TGCGCCAGCAGCTGGGCAGGGGTTTCCGGGGAGCTGTTTTTT; cdr3_aa: CASSWAGVSGELFF